The 17 T cell receptor beta chains reported below all come from one sample, sequenced in a study of Graves' ophthalmopathy and Graves' hyperthyroidism. For repertoire sequencing, the TCR beta CDR3 regions were amplified from RNA transcripts. The first-round RT-PCR employed HTBI primers together with the Qiagen OneStep RT-PCR kit. A multiplex PCR was then performed as the second round. TCRdb re-called the multiplex PCR reads with MiXCR, one entry per CDR3 protein. The data contain roughly 400,000 distinct CDR3 sequences, around 16% of them singletons. What was sequenced was peripheral blood. The source is a woman in her late teens or twenties with Graves' ophthalmopathy.

The chain combines TRBV18 with TRBJ1-1; TRBD1 aligns across 7 bases. The germline CDR1 and CDR2 sequences are KGHSH and LQKENI. The junction had 5 bases not matched to a gene; V was cut back by 7 bases and J by 0 bases. This CDR3 comprises 14 residues. The CDR3 coding sequence is TGTGCCAGCTTGGGACAGCCCATGAACACTGAAGCTTTCTTT. It yields the protein CASLGQPMNTEAFF.

This clonotype was seen a few times. CDR3 in DNA: TGTGCCAGCAGCAGGACAGGGGTTGGCGAGCAGTACTTC. As protein: CASSRTGVGEQYF. The chain carries TRBV7-3 and TRBJ2-7; 9 bases match TRBD1. J gave up 6 bases and V 5 bases, and 5 bases lay outside the gene matches. Germline loops: CDR1 SGHTA, CDR2 FQGTGA. There are 13 residues in the CDR3.

V usage is TRBV24-1 and J usage is TRBJ2-2; 9 bases line up with TRBD2. V trimming: 3 bases; J trimming: 7 bases; junction bases outside the gene matches: 8. The length of the CDR3 is 16 residues. CDR1 and CDR2 (germline): KGHDR, SFDVKD. CDR3 sequence reads: CATSDAGGRAHGELFF. DNA for the CDR3: TGTGCCACCAGTGATGCAGGCGGGAGGGCCCACGGGGAGCTGTTTTTT.

This clonotype was counted ten times or more. The chain couples TRBV19 to TRBJ1-5; D possibly corresponds to TRBD1 (5 bases). The germline V and J ends were trimmed by 5 bases and 1 base, with 15 bases remaining between them. Germline V gene lookup returns CDR1 LNHDA and CDR2 SQIVND (reference sequence). The CDR3 runs to 16 residues. The CDR3 reads CASSVGGGWSNQPQHF. For the CDR3, the DNA is TGTGCCAGTAGTGTGGGGGGGGGTTGGAGCAATCAGCCCCAGCATTTT. The entire variable domain, with the rest obtained from reference TRBV19 and TRBJ1-5, is as follows: DGGITQSPKYLFRKEGQNVTLSCEQNLNHDAMYWYRQDPGQGLRLIYYSQIVNDFQKGDIAEGYSVSREKKESFPLTVTSAQKNPTAFYLCASSVGGGWSNQPQHFGDGTRLSIL.

This clonotype was found many times. This sequence joins TRBV6-1 and TRBJ2-2; D gene unclear. Germline V gene sequence: CDR1 MNHNS, CDR2 SASEGT. The CDR3 is 14 amino acids. V lost 5 bases and J 6 bases, leaving 13 bases between the germline ends. The DNA for the CDR3 is TGTGCCAGCAGTCCGCTGACCCGGGCCGGGGAGCTGTTTTTT. This encodes CASSPLTRAGELFF.

This clonotype has ten or more counts. The V call is TRBV9, the J call TRBJ2-4; weak D call: TRBD1 (5 bases). Germline-derived CDR1 and CDR2 are SGDLS and YYNGEE. The V end lost 4 bases, the J end lost 7 bases, and 12 bases lay between the germline ends. The CDR3 sequence is 13 residues long. The CDR3, as DNA: TGTGCCAGCAGCTCCAACCCAGGGAACATTCAGTACTTC. This codes for CASSSNPGNIQYF.

CDR3 nucleotide sequence: TGTGCCACCAGCAGCGAGCGACAGGGTGGCTTGAACTATGGCTACACCTTC. As protein: CATSSERQGGLNYGYTF. The V call is TRBV15, the J call TRBJ1-2; 7 bases map to TRBD1. The length of the CDR3 is 17 residues. Germline V gives CDR1 LNHNV, CDR2 YYDKDF (reference sequence). Losses at the gene ends were 3 bases for V and 2 bases for J; bases not matched to a gene: 12.

This clonotype came up many times. This sequence joins TRBV12-3 or TRBV12-4 and TRBJ1-1; TRBD1 aligns across 7 bases. The V and J ends lost 6 bases and 5 bases, in that order; junction bases with no gene match: 9. CDR3 size: 14 residues. CDR3 sequence (DNA): TGTGCCAGCAGAAGACAGGGTGTAGGAACTGAAGCTTTCTTT. It encodes CASRRQGVGTEAFF.

This clonotype was detected ten times or more. The chain links TRBV12-3 or TRBV12-4 to TRBJ2-2; TRBD1 agrees at 8 bases. This CDR3 contains 16 residues. Losses at the gene ends were 6 bases for V and 0 bases for J; bases not matched to a gene: 6. DNA for the CDR3: TGTGCCAGCAGGCCCTTGACAGGGGCGAACACCGGGGAGCTGTTTTTT. Its protein is CASRPLTGANTGELFF.

This clonotype came up many times. The chain employs TRBV6-2 or TRBV6-3 and TRBJ1-5; TRBD1 matches at 8 bases. The length of the CDR3 is 15 residues. Germline trimming cut 5 bases from V and 4 bases from J; bases unmatched to any gene: 7. Germline V lookup: CDR1 MNHEY, CDR2 SVGEGT. The CDR3 bases are TGTGCCAGCAGTGGACAGGGCTTCGGGAATCAGCCCCAGCATTTT. This sequence encodes CASSGQGFGNQPQHF.

Many counts were recorded for this clonotype. V gene TRBV6-2 or TRBV6-3 combines with J gene TRBJ2-4; possibly TRBD1 for D (6 bases). The CDR3 length is 17 residues. Germline lookup yields CDR1 MNHEY and CDR2 SVGEGT. The germline V and J ends were trimmed by 6 bases and 5 bases, with 23 bases remaining between them. CDR3 loop: CASSPRIDRRTENIQYF. In nucleotides, the CDR3 is TGTGCCAGCAGCCCCCGAATAGACAGGAGAACTGAAAACATTCAGTACTTC.

This clonotype was seen ten or more times. This chain links TRBV7-9 with TRBJ1-1; D is ambiguous. Germline values: CDR1 SEHNR, CDR2 FQNEAQ (reference sequence). V was clipped by 4 bases and J by 3 bases, with 9 bases between them. The CDR3 is 13 residues long. The CDR3 DNA follows: TGTGCCAGCAGCTGGGAGATCCACACTGAAGCTTTCTTT. As protein: CASSWEIHTEAFF.

The table lists this clonotype with many counts. The chain employs TRBV24-1 and TRBJ1-5; TRBD1 aligns across 7 bases. V was pared by 9 bases and J by 5 bases, with 15 bases of the junction left unmatched. The germline V gene encodes CDR1 KGHDR and CDR2 SFDVKD. The CDR3 spans 16 residues. CDR3 sequence (DNA): TGTGCCACCGGTATGTCAGGGGGAGGCAGCGATCAGCCCCAGCATTTT. It codes for CATGMSGGGSDQPQHF.

The table lists this clonotype with a few counts. The chain uses TRBV6-1 and TRBJ1-1; D not certain. Trimming removed 3 bases from V and 14 bases from J, with 19 bases in between. The CDR3 totals 13 residues. Germline CDR1 is MNHNS and CDR2 is SASEGT. Here the CDR3 reads CASSERPKSTTFF. The CDR3 DNA is TGTGCCAGCAGTGAGAGACCGAAATCAACAACCTTCTTT.

This clonotype has at least ten counts. This chain uses TRBV6-2 or TRBV6-3 with TRBJ1-5; no clear D. The CDR3 extends over 15 amino acids. From germline, CDR1 is MNHEY and CDR2 SVGEGT. V was cut by 2 bases and J by 3 bases, with 11 bases left in between. The CDR3 DNA follows: TGTGCCAGCAGTTACGACGGCACCCTCAATCAGCCCCAGCATTTT. The encoded protein is CASSYDGTLNQPQHF.

The table lists this clonotype with many counts. This chain joins TRBV7-2 and TRBJ1-1; TRBD1 agrees at 8 bases. The CDR3 contains 15 residues. V trimming: 5 bases; J trimming: 1 base; junction bases outside the gene matches: 6. The germline CDR1 and CDR2 sequences are SGHTA and FQGNSA. CDR3 DNA: TGTGCCAGCAGCCCGGACAGGGCGGAGAACACTGAAGCTTTCTTT. Translating it yields CASSPDRAENTEAFF.

Ten or more counts support this clonotype. This chain joins TRBV7-2 and TRBJ1-6; 7 bases are shared with TRBD1. Per germline, CDR1 SGHTA and CDR2 FQGNSA. Losses at the gene ends were 2 bases for V and 10 bases for J; bases not matched to a gene: 14. This CDR3 has 17 amino acids. The CDR3 protein is CASSLQRQGGAGSPLHF. DNA of the CDR3: TGTGCCAGCAGCTTACAAAGACAGGGTGGGGCAGGGTCACCCCTCCACTTT.